These 17 T cell receptor beta chains came from one sample sequenced in a study of blood T cell repertoires in COVID-19. Assay used: immunoSEQ multiplex PCR; TCRdb lists only in-frame clones, some missing. Seen here are over 110,000 clones, approximately 87% observed once, and the top ten hold 3.9%. The sample comprised PBMCs or T cells enriched from blood (not recorded which). Every receptor here comes from a man in his forties or fifties in a cohort exposed to, infected with or recovered from COVID-19 (not recorded which).

The chain is built from TRBV5-1 and TRBJ2-3, with TRBD2 identical over 11 bases. J lost 5 bases, V lost 0 bases, and 2 bases had no gene match. CDR3 size: 15 residues. CDR1 SGHRS and CDR2 YFSETQ come from the germline V gene. The CDR3 here is CASSLVLAGEDTQYF. The CDR3 DNA follows: TGCGCCAGCAGCTTGGTACTAGCGGGAGAAGATACGCAGTATTTT.

The chain employs TRBV18 and TRBJ1-2, with TRBD1 as a possible D gene (6 bases). This CDR3 is built from 15 residues. V was trimmed by 3 bases and J by 2 bases, leaving 13 bases between them. Germline loops: CDR1 KGHSH, CDR2 LQKENI. This CDR3 is CASSPLGQLNYGYTF. CDR3 coding DNA: TGTGCCAGCTCACCCCTCGGACAGTTAAACTATGGCTACACCTTC.

The CDR3 sequence is CASSVGAGARGNTIYF. The CDR3 nucleotides read TGTGCCAGCAGCGTGGGGGCCGGGGCCAGGGGAAACACCATATATTTT. The chain carries TRBV7-6 and TRBJ1-3; maybe TRBD1 (6 bases). The CDR3 has 16 residues. Per the germline V gene, CDR1 is SGHVS and CDR2 is FNYEAQ. The germline V and J ends were trimmed by 5 bases and 4 bases, with 18 bases remaining between them.

The chain joins TRBV7-9 to TRBJ2-1, with 12 bases lining up with TRBD2. Germline lookup yields CDR1 SEHNR and CDR2 FQNEAQ (reference sequence). The V and J ends lost 6 bases and 6 bases, in that order; junction bases with no gene match: 9. This CDR3 is built from 16 residues. CDR3 DNA: TGTGCCAGCAGTGTAGCTAGCGGGGGGGCTGGCAATGAGCAGTTCTTC. Its translation is CASSVASGGAGNEQFF.

The chain is built from TRBV5-1 and TRBJ2-5; 12 bases are a match to TRBD2. Germline CDR1 reads SGHRS; CDR2 reads YFSETQ. The CDR3 length is 15 residues. Trimming removed 1 base from V and 4 bases from J; junction bases left unmatched: 2. CDR3 in amino acids: CASSLTSGRLETQYF. The DNA of the CDR3 is TGCGCCAGCAGCTTGACTAGCGGGAGGTTAGAGACCCAGTACTTC.

V usage is TRBV24-1 and J usage is TRBJ2-7; maybe TRBD1 (6 bases). Germline CDR1 and CDR2: KGHDR and SFDVKD. This CDR3 is built from 13 residues. Trimming removed 5 bases from V and 3 bases from J, with 10 bases in between. CDR3 DNA sequence: TGTGCCACCAGTGCCCTACAGGGCTACGAGCAGTACTTC. Its translation is CATSALQGYEQYF.

The sample holds one count of this clone. V gene TRBV5-6 combines with J gene TRBJ1-2, with TRBD1 matching 10 bases. With V trimmed by 4 bases and J by 8 bases, 8 bases remained unmatched. CDR1 SGHDT and CDR2 YYEEEE come from the germline V gene. The CDR3 spans 14 residues. CDR3 sequence (DNA): TGTGCCAGCAGCGGCCGGGACAGGGGTGGAGGCTACACCTTC. The encoded protein is CASSGRDRGGGYTF.

The rearrangement joins TRBV5-4 to TRBJ2-7; 9 nucleotides line up with TRBD2. Trimming cost V 0 bases and J 3 bases; bases outside gene matches: 7. The germline CDR1 and CDR2 sequences are SGHNT and YYREEE (reference sequence). This CDR3 has 16 residues. This CDR3 is CASSLGLAATIYEQYF. The CDR3 bases are TGTGCCAGCAGCTTGGGACTAGCGGCTACAATCTACGAGCAGTACTTC. The variable domain in full, completed from reference TRBV5-4 and TRBJ2-7, reads ETGVTQSPTHLIKTRGQQVTLRCSSQSGHNTVSWYQQALGQGPQFIFQYYREEENGRGNFPPRFSGLQFPNYSSELNVNALELDDSALYLCASSLGLAATIYEQYFGPGTRLTVT.

The chain links TRBV5-1 to TRBJ1-2, with a weak D call TRBD1 (5 bases). Trimming left V 4 bases short and J 8 bases short, with 27 bases between. Per germline, CDR1 SGHRS and CDR2 YFSETQ. This CDR3 is built from 17 residues. The CDR3 is CASSPGGVKTGTRGYTF. The CDR3 DNA reads as TGCGCCAGCAGCCCTGGTGGGGTTAAAACCGGGACTCGGGGCTACACCTTC. Using reference TRBV5-1 and TRBJ1-2 for the parts outside the CDR3, the full variable domain is KAGVTQTPRYLIKTRGQQVTLSCSPISGHRSVSWYQQTPGQGLQFLFEYFSETQRNKGNFPGRFSGRQFSNSRSEMNVSTLELGDSALYLCASSPGGVKTGTRGYTFGSGTRLTVV.

The chain links TRBV5-6 to TRBJ2-3, with D tentatively TRBD2 (5 bases). The CDR3 has 14 residues. Germline CDR1 SGHDT, CDR2 YYEEEE. Deletions cut 2 bases from V and 4 bases from J, with 11 bases between. The CDR3 reads CASSFVRGSDTQYF. CDR3 DNA: TGTGCCAGCAGCTTCGTCCGGGGTTCAGATACGCAGTATTTT.

This clone was detected only a few times. The V and J genes are TRBV3-1 (or the pseudogene TRBV3-2) and TRBJ2-1; D is unclear. V was clipped by 4 bases and J by 5 bases, with 12 bases between them. From germline, CDR1 is LGHDT and CDR2 YNNKEL (reference sequence). This CDR3 region has 14 residues. The CDR3 sequence: CASSLRLENNEQFF. DNA of the CDR3: TGTGCCAGCAGCCTTCGACTGGAAAACAATGAGCAGTTCTTC.

The chain carries TRBV7-9 and TRBJ2-1, with TRBD1 matching 10 bases. Germline V gives CDR1 SEHNR, CDR2 FQNEAQ (reference sequence). Trimming at V came to 5 bases and at J to 3 bases, leaving 4 bases not matched to a gene. This CDR3 is 15 amino acids long. This CDR3 is CASSLTGGDYNEQFF. Written as DNA, the CDR3 is TGTGCCAGCAGCCTGACAGGGGGCGACTACAATGAGCAGTTCTTC.

V gene TRBV7-7 combines with J gene TRBJ2-7, with TRBD1 matching over 9 bases. Germline V gene sequence: CDR1 SSHAT, CDR2 FNYEAQ (reference sequence). The CDR3 length is 13 residues. V trimming: 6 bases; J trimming: 8 bases; junction bases outside the gene matches: 8. The DNA of the CDR3 is TGTGCCAGCAGTTCTACCGACAGGGGGAAGCAGTACTTC. Protein: CASSSTDRGKQYF.

This chain uses TRBV21-1 with TRBJ2-7; the table calls TRBD1, which could not be checked here. TRBV21-1 is noted as a pseudogene. The CDR3 sequence is 14 residues long. CDR3 sequence: CASRGQGASYEQYF. CDR3 DNA: TGTGCCAGCAGGGGACAGGGGGCCTCCTACGAGCAGTACTTC.

The V call is TRBV28, the J call TRBJ1-1, with D unclear. The CDR3 is 15 amino acids. Per the germline V gene, CDR1 is MDHEN and CDR2 is SYDVKM. Deletions cut 2 bases from V and 5 bases from J, with 15 bases between. CDR3 nucleotides: TGTGCCAGCAGTTTAGGAGGACGGAGGGAAACTGAAGCTTTCTTT. It encodes CASSLGGRRETEAFF.

V gene TRBV27 combines with J gene TRBJ1-2; 9 nucleotides align to TRBD1. The ends lost 3 bases at V and 5 bases at J; junction bases unmatched: 4. The CDR3 sequence is 14 residues long. Germline CDR1 is MNHEY and CDR2 is SMNVEV (reference sequence). The CDR3: CASSFTGGAYGYTF. In DNA form, the CDR3 reads TGTGCCAGCAGTTTTACAGGGGGCGCGTATGGCTACACCTTC.

This chain joins TRBV7-6 and TRBJ1-1; no clear D gene. The length of the CDR3 is 13 residues. Deletions cut 1 base from V and 8 bases from J, with 11 bases between. CDR1 is SGHVS and CDR2 is FNYEAQ in the germline V gene. The chain's CDR3 is CASSLDALSEAFF. CDR3 bases: TGTGCCAGCAGCTTAGACGCCCTATCAGAAGCTTTCTTT. The full variable domain, completed using reference TRBV7-6 and TRBJ1-1, is GAGVSQSPRYKVTKRGQDVALRCDPISGHVSLYWYRQALGQGPEFLTYFNYEAQQDKSGLPNDRFSAERPEGSISTLTIQRTEQRDSAMYRCASSLDALSEAFFGQGTRLTVV.